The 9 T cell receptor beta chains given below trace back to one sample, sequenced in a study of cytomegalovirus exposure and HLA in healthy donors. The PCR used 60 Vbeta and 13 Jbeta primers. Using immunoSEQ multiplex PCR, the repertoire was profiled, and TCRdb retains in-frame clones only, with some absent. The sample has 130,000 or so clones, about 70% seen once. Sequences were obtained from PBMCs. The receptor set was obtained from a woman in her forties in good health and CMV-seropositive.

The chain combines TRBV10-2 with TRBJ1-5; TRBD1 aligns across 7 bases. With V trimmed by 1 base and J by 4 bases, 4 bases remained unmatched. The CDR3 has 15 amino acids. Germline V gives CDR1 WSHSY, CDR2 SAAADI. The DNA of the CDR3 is TGCGCCAGCAGTGAGTGGGACAGACCTAATCAGCCCCAGCATTTT. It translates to CASSEWDRPNQPQHF.

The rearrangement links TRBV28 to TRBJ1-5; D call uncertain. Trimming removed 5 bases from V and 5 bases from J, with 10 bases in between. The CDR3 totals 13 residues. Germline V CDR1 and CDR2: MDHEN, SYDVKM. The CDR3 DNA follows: TGTGCCAGCAGTCCCCCAGGTGATCAGCCCCAGCATTTT. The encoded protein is CASSPPGDQPQHF.

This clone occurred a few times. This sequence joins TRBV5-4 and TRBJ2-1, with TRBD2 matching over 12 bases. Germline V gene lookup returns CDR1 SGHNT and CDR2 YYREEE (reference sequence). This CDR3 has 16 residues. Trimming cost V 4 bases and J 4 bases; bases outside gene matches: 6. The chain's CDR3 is CASSPSTSGGYNEQFF. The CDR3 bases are TGTGCCAGCAGCCCTTCGACTAGCGGGGGTTACAATGAGCAGTTCTTC.

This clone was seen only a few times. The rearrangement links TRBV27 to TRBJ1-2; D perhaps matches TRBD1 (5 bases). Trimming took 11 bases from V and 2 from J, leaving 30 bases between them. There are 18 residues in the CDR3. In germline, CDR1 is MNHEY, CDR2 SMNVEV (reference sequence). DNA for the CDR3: TGTGCCGGCTCTCCCGCTGAAGGGGCAGTAACGGTGAACTATGGCTACACCTTC. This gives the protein CAGSPAEGAVTVNYGYTF.

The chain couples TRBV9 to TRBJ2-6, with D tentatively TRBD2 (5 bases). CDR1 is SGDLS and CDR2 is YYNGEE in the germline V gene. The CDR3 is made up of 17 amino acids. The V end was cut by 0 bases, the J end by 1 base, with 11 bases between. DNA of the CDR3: TGTGCCAGCAGCGTAGCTGAGAGGGTGTCTGGGGCCAACGTCCTGACTTTC. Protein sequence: CASSVAERVSGANVLTF.

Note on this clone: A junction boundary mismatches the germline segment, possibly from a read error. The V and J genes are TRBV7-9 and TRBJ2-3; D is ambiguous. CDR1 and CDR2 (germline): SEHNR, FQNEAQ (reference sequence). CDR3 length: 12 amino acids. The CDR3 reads CSSSFTPDTQYF. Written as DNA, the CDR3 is TGTTCCAGCAGCTTTACACCAGATACGCAGTATTTT.

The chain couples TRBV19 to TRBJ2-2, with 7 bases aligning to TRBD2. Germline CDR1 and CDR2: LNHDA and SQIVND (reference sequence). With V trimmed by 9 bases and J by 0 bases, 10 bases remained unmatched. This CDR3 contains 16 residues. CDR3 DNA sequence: TGTGCCAGCCGGTCCTCAAGCGGGACGAACACCGGGGAGCTGTTTTTT. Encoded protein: CASRSSSGTNTGELFF.

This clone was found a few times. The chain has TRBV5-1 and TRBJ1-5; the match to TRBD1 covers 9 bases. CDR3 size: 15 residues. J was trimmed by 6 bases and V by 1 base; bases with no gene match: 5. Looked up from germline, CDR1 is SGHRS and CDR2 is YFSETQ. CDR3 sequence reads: CASSLSGDRAQPQHF. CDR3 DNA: TGCGCCAGCAGCTTGTCTGGGGACAGGGCTCAGCCCCAGCATTTT.

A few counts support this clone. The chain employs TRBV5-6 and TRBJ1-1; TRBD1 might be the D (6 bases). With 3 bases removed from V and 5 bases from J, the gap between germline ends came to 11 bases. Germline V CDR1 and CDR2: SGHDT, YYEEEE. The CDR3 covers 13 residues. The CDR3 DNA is TGTGCCAGCAGCTCGCTAGACAGGACTGAAGCTTTCTTT. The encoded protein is CASSSLDRTEAFF.